What follows describes a single T cell receptor beta chain. What it recognizes is unknown. Treatment specified: oral pan-JAK inhibitor, 5-10 mg twice daily. Reverse transcription of extracted RNA yielded cDNA, which provided the sequencing template. Sequencing was performed with immunoSEQ multiplex PCR; in TCRdb, only in-frame clones are kept and a portion is missing. The repertoire holds under 350,000 clones, with more than 45% as singletons. Germline CDR1 SNHLY, CDR2 FYNNEI. J lost 0 bases, V lost 6 bases, and 12 bases had no gene match. This CDR3 is built from 18 residues. The entry originates in a study of CD8+ T cells in alopecia areata. General study findings and limits: Possibly as an HLA-related effect, TCR sharing across patients appeared less clear than in mice. Lesional scalp displayed greater clonality than normal scalp, most notably in alopecia totalis/universalis. Tofacitinib delivered significant drops in scalp clonality and in expanded CD8+ clones among the top 100.

The source is a human donor with alopecia areata. The starting material was CD4+ T cells sorted from blood, obtained at week 24, from a patient treated with tofacitinib. The rearrangement links TRBV2 to TRBJ2-1, with 9 bases that match TRBD1. CDR3 protein: CASSRRDRVQGSYNEQFF. DNA of the CDR3: TGTGCCAGCAGCCGCCGGGACAGGGTACAGGGCTCCTACAATGAGCAGTTCTTC.